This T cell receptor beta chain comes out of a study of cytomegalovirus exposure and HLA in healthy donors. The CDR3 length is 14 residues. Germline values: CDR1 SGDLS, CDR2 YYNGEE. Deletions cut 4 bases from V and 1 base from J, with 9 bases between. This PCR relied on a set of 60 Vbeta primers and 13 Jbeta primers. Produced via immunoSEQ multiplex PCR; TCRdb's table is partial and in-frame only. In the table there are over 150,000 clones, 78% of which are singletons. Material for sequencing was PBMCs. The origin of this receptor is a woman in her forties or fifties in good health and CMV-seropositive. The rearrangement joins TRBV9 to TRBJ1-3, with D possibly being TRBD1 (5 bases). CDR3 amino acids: CASSPTGSGNTIYF. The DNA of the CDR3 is TGTGCCAGCAGCCCAACAGGTTCTGGAAACACCATATATTTT. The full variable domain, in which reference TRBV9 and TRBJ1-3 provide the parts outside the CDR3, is DSGVTQTPKHLITATGQRVTLRCSPRSGDLSVYWYQQSLDQGLQFLIQYYNGEERAKGNILERFSAQQFPDLHSELNLSSLELGDSALYFCASSPTGSGNTIYFGEGSWLTVV.